This T cell receptor (beta chain) derives from a study of vaccination and CD4 T cells after COVID-19. About the study: Each individual in the study obtained two doses of BNT162b2 or mRNA-1273 vaccine. Whole-study findings and limits: For SARS-CoV-2-reactive clonotypes, the median went from about 22 to 38, a nonsignificant increase.

Germline assignment: CDR1 SNHLY and CDR2 FYNNEI. V dropped 6 bases and J dropped 4 bases, with 15 bases sitting between them. The CDR3 spans 15 residues. With the Oncomine TCR Beta short-read assay, DNA from cultured CD4+ T cells was sequenced. TCRdb re-called the PCR reads with MiXCR, one entry per CDR3 protein. The table shows 8,500 to 10,000 distinct CDR3 sequences, with under 60% occurring only once. Treatment reported: roughly 10-day PBMC culture with coronavirus spike peptide pools or control peptides (ViraFEST assay). Antigen-specific T cells were expanded with peptide pools by ViraFEST, and TCRs were then sequenced. PCR tests turned positive between March and December 2020, before US Alpha, Beta and Delta variants. With regard to this clonotype: The antigen is not known.

The source of this sequence is a human donor who had recovered from COVID-19. Sample: CD4+ T cells from blood, cultured in vitro. The chain has TRBV2 and TRBJ1-4; maybe TRBD1 (6 bases). The CDR3 here is CASRGGQLNNEKLFF. The CDR3 coding sequence is TGTGCCAGCAGGGGAGGACAGCTAAATAATGAAAAACTGTTTTTT.